The 3 T cell receptor beta chains listed next were all sequenced from one sample in a study of T cell responses to AZD1222 COVID-19 vaccine. Sequencing was performed with immunoSEQ multiplex PCR; in TCRdb, only in-frame clones are kept and a portion is missing. The sample lists just under 20,000 clones; roughly 84% were seen once. Sequencing used peripheral blood, obtained 28 days after the second AZD1222 dose. These receptors all come from an adult who received the AZD1222 COVID-19 vaccine.

The CDR3 DNA reads as TGTGCCTGGAGTGTACAGGGCTATAACTATGGCTACACCTTC. Protein: CAWSVQGYNYGYTF. This chain joins TRBV30 and TRBJ1-2; possible D gene TRBD1, 6 bases. This CDR3 region has 14 residues. Germline V gives CDR1 GTSNPN, CDR2 SVGIG (reference sequence). The germline V and J ends were trimmed by 0 bases and 1 base, with 9 bases remaining between them. The full variable domain, completed using reference TRBV30 and TRBJ1-2, is SQTIHQWPATLVQPVGSPLSLECTVEGTSNPNLYWYRQAAGRGLQLLFYSVGIGQISSEVPQNLSASRPQDRQFILSSKKLLLSDSGFYLCAWSVQGYNYGYTFGSGTRLTVV.

The J gene is TRBJ1-3, the V gene TRBV6-5; D not resolved. Trimming removed 2 bases at V and 0 bases at J, with 8 bases between. The CDR3 has 15 residues. Per germline, CDR1 MNHEY and CDR2 SVGAGI. CDR3 in DNA: TGTGCCAGCAGTTACAAGTCCCGCTCTGGAAACACCATATATTTT. Translating gives CASSYKSRSGNTIYF.

The DNA for the CDR3 is TGTGCCAGCAGCACGACAGGGAATAATGAAAAACTGTTTTTT. Translation: CASSTTGNNEKLFF. The chain couples TRBV7-2 to TRBJ1-4; 7 bases agree with TRBD1. Germline V gene sequence: CDR1 SGHTA, CDR2 FQGNSA. The CDR3 loop spans 14 amino acids. Losses at the gene ends were 5 bases for V and 4 bases for J; bases not matched to a gene: 4.